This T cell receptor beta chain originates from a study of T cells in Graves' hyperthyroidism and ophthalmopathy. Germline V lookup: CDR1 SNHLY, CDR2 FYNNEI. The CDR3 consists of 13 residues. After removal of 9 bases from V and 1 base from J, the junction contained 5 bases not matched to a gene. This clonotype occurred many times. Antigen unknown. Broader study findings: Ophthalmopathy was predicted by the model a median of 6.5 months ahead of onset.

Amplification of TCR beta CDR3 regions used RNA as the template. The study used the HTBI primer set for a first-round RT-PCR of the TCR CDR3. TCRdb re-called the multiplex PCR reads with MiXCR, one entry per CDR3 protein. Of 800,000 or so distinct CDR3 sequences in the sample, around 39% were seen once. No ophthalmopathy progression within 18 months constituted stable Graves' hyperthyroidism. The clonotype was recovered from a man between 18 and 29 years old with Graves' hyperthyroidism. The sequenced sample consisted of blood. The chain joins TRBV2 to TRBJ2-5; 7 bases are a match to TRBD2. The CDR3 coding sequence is TGTGCCAGGGGGGAGGGAACCCAAGAGACCCAGTACTTC. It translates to CARGEGTQETQYF.